The clone carrying this T cell receptor (beta chain) was picked up a small number of times. RNA extraction and reverse transcription yielded cDNA as sequencing template. Using immunoSEQ multiplex PCR, the repertoire was profiled, and TCRdb retains in-frame clones only, with some absent. The profile covers some 200,000 clones, with around 50% appearing a single time and about 14% taken by the ten largest. The sample originates from a study of CD8+ T cells in alopecia areata. This CDR3 spans 15 amino acids. From germline, CDR1 is MNHEY and CDR2 SMNVEV (reference sequence). V was pared by 3 bases and J by 1 base, with 10 bases between.

This clonotype was sampled from a human donor with alopecia areata. This rearrangement joins TRBV27 to TRBJ1-5; unclear D gene. This material consisted of CD4+ T cells sorted from blood, taken at week 0. Here the CDR3 DNA reads TGTGCCAGCAGTTTGTTTGCAAGGAGCAATCAGCCCCAGCATTTT. It yields the protein CASSLFARSNQPQHF.